The 14 T cell receptor beta chains in this list originate from one sample, sequenced in a study of T cell changes during pregnancy in multiple sclerosis. The protocol was immunoSEQ multiplex PCR, while the TCRdb copy is restricted to in-frame clones and leaves out a portion. This sample has some 87,000 clones, with around 94% found just once. The sequencing here drew on CD4+ T cells from peripheral blood mononuclear cells, taken before pregnancy. The origin of the receptors is a female donor with multiple sclerosis, enrolled in a pregnancy study.

The chain links TRBV5-1 to TRBJ1-4, with D perhaps matching TRBD1 (5 bases). CDR1 SGHRS and CDR2 YFSETQ come from the germline V gene. The V gene lost 4 bases and the J gene lost 0 bases, with 13 bases spanning the gap. The CDR3 spans 16 residues. The CDR3: CASSPDRVATNEKLFF. CDR3 sequence (DNA): TGCGCCAGCAGCCCAGACAGAGTTGCAACTAATGAAAAACTGTTTTTT.

This sequence joins TRBV4-1 and TRBJ1-5; 7 positions agree with TRBD1. The CDR3 sequence is 15 residues long. Germline loops: CDR1 MGHRA, CDR2 YSYEKL. J gave up 4 bases and V 0 bases, and 3 bases lay outside the gene matches. CDR3 loop: CASSQEGQENQPQHF. The CDR3 DNA sequence: TGCGCCAGCAGCCAAGAAGGACAGGAGAATCAGCCCCAGCATTTT.

This clone has a single count. This sequence joins TRBV7-2 and TRBJ2-2, with 9 bases matching TRBD2. From germline, CDR1 is SGHTA and CDR2 FQGNSA. The CDR3 runs to 16 residues. The J segment lost 2 bases and the V segment lost 5 bases, leaving 6 bases of the junction unmatched. The CDR3 DNA reads TGTGCCAGCAGCCCCCGCGGGGGGGGAAACACCGGGGAGCTGTTTTTT. Translating gives CASSPRGGGNTGELFF. Full variable domain (remainder filled in from reference TRBV7-2 and TRBJ2-2): GAGVSQSPSNKVTEKGKDVELRCDPISGHTALYWYRQSLGQGLEFLIYFQGNSAPDKSGLPSDRFSAERTGGSVSTLTIQRTQQEDSAVYLCASSPRGGGNTGELFFGEGSRLTVL.

Written as DNA, the CDR3 is TGTGCCAGCAGTGGTCGACAGGTGGGCTCCTACGAGCAGTACTTC. It codes for CASSGRQVGSYEQYF. The V and J genes are TRBV2 and TRBJ2-7, with TRBD1 as a possible D gene (6 bases). Between the trimmed V and J ends, which lost 4 bases and 0 bases, there was a span of 13 bases. This CDR3 comprises 15 residues. Per germline, CDR1 SNHLY and CDR2 FYNNEI.

The J gene is TRBJ2-3, the V gene TRBV7-3; weak D call: TRBD2 (6 bases). The V and J ends lost 5 bases and 8 bases respectively, with 20 bases between them. This CDR3 is 15 amino acids long. Germline V CDR1 and CDR2: SGHTA, FQGTGA. The CDR3 DNA is TGTGCCAGCAGCCCCAGGAGGGTAGTCGGGGGTACGCAGTATTTT. This gives the protein CASSPRRVVGGTQYF.

The rearrangement links TRBV19 to TRBJ1-3; 8 positions agree with TRBD1. The ends lost 4 bases at V and 0 bases at J; junction bases unmatched: 8. The CDR3 covers 17 residues. Germline values: CDR1 LNHDA, CDR2 SQIVND (reference sequence). The CDR3 reads CASSRPGQASSGNTIYF. CDR3 DNA sequence: TGTGCCAGTAGTAGACCGGGACAGGCGAGCTCTGGAAACACCATATATTTT.

In nucleotides, the CDR3 is TGTGCCAGCAGCCTAAACAGGGGCCAGCCCCAGCATTTT. It yields the protein CASSLNRGQPQHF. The chain has TRBV6-5 and TRBJ1-5, with 7 bases fitting TRBD1. V shed 6 bases and J 7 bases; nucleotides not matched to a gene: 6. This CDR3 region has 13 residues. The germline CDR1 and CDR2 sequences are MNHEY and SVGAGI.

The V and J genes are TRBV28 and TRBJ2-6; 8 bases fit TRBD2. The CDR3 runs 20 residues. The trim removed 6 bases at V and 1 base at J, leaving 17 bases unmatched. Germline V CDR1 and CDR2: MDHEN, SYDVKM. The CDR3 protein is CASSDIVGRGRTSGANVLTF. The CDR3 DNA reads TGTGCCAGCAGCGACATAGTAGGGCGCGGGAGGACGTCTGGGGCCAACGTCCTGACTTTC.

This chain connects TRBV5-1 to TRBJ2-1; 13 bases fit TRBD2. This CDR3 region has 18 residues. V shed 4 bases and J 0 bases; nucleotides not matched to a gene: 7. Per germline, CDR1 SGHRS and CDR2 YFSETQ. In DNA, the CDR3 is TGCGCCAGCAGCCCCGGACTAGCGGGAGCGCTCTCCTACAATGAGCAGTTCTTC. Its protein is CASSPGLAGALSYNEQFF.

The chain couples TRBV5-1 to TRBJ2-1, with D possibly TRBD2 on 6 matching bases. Trimming stripped 4 bases from V and 1 base from J, with 15 bases between. Germline CDR1 SGHRS, CDR2 YFSETQ. The CDR3 is 16 amino acids. CDR3 in amino acids: CASSPTWGVSYNEQFF. Written as DNA, the CDR3 is TGCGCCAGCAGCCCTACCTGGGGGGTATCCTACAATGAGCAGTTCTTC.

The chain joins TRBV2 to TRBJ2-1; 10 bases are a match to TRBD2. V shed 5 bases, J shed 7 bases, and the junction held 14 bases outside the gene matches. Germline V gives CDR1 SNHLY, CDR2 FYNNEI. The CDR3 length is 17 residues. CDR3 in DNA: TGTGCCAGCAGTCGTACCCTAGCGGGAGATTCGACTAATGAGCAGTTCTTC. Residues: CASSRTLAGDSTNEQFF.

The J gene is TRBJ1-1, the V gene TRBV19, with D possibly being TRBD1 (6 bases). Deletions cut 8 bases from V and 6 bases from J, with 16 bases between. The CDR3 loop spans 13 amino acids. Germline CDR1 is LNHDA and CDR2 is SQIVND (reference sequence). CDR3 protein: CASRRGGVPEAFF. The CDR3 coding sequence is TGTGCCAGTCGGAGGGGGGGGGTACCTGAAGCTTTCTTT.

The J gene is TRBJ2-3, the V gene TRBV5-1, with 8 bases lining up with TRBD1. There are 14 residues in the CDR3. V shed 3 bases and J 3 bases; nucleotides not matched to a gene: 3. CDR1 is SGHRS and CDR2 is YFSETQ in the germline V gene. CDR3 sequence: CASSSDRVTDTQYF. For the CDR3, the DNA is TGCGCCAGCAGCTCGGACAGGGTGACAGATACGCAGTATTTT.

V and J are TRBV7-2 and TRBJ1-2; TRBD1 agrees at 9 bases. This CDR3 is 17 amino acids long. Trimming removed 0 bases from V and 1 base from J; junction bases left unmatched: 6. CDR1 is SGHTA, CDR2 FQGNSA, per germline. The CDR3 nucleotides are TGTGCCAGCAGCTTAGCATCCGGGACAGGGAGTAACTATGGCTACACCTTC. Translated: CASSLASGTGSNYGYTF.